This paragraph covers one T cell receptor (beta chain) sequence. The data are from a study of blood T cell repertoires in COVID-19. As for the study in general: PBMCs, B-cell-depleted T cells, or T cells were the source of the cDNA or gDNA that made up the material.

The V and J ends lost 1 base and 0 bases respectively, with 10 bases between them. Germline CDR1 and CDR2: SGHTA and FQGNSA. The CDR3 covers 16 residues. Clones were sequenced by immunoSEQ multiplex PCR, and TCRdb holds only the in-frame ones, with some missing. The data show nearly 400,000 clones, around nine tenths seen once. Material: PBMCs or T cells enriched from blood (not recorded which). This chain joins TRBV7-2 and TRBJ1-3; a weak D match, TRBD1 (5 bases). The receptor's source is a woman aged 25-40 years who had recovered from COVID-19. In DNA, the CDR3 is TGTGCCAGCAGCTTAGATGGGGGGTTCTCTGGAAACACCATATATTTT. As protein: CASSLDGGFSGNTIYF.